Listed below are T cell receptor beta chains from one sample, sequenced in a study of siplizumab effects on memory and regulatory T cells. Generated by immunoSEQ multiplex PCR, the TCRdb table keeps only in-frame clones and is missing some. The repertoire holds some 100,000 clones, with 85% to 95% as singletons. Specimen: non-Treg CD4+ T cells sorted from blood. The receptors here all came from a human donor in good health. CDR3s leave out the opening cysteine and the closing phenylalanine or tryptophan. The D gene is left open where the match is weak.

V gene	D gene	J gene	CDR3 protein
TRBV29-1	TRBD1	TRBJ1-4	SVPAQGAYNEKLF
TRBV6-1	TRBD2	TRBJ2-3	ASRLANADTQY
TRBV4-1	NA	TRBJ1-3	ASAQNVLTRPGNTIY
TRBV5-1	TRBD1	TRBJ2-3	ASTRGQISAARADTQY
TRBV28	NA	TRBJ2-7	ASERAPPLSSYEQY
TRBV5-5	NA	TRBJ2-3	ASSLMLDSTDTQY
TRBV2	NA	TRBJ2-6	ASREDRYLAGANVLT
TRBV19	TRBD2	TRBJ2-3	ASGTSGTDTQY
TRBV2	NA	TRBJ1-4	ASSPVWGPSTNEKLF
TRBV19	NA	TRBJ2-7	ASSQTQGEQY
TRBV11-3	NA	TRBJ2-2	ASSLARGGGTGELF
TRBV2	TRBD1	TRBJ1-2	ASSPQGDGYT
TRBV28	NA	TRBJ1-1	ASSLWSVKNTEAF
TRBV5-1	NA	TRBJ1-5	ASSLGTASNQPQH
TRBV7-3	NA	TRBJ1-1	ASSLTGSRNTEAF